The T cell receptor (beta chain) under discussion was sequenced for a study of shared clonotypes between healthy human individuals. It was across several immunoSEQ plates that each subset's genomic DNA was evenly split. Sequencing used immunoSEQ multiplex PCR; TCRdb keeps in-frame clones, though not all of them. This table holds about 2.3 million clones, roughly 92% found once. Findings of the study overall: Sampling included only blood; tissue repertoires likely differ.

The study drew all its donors from Caucasian adults living in Nashville, Tennessee. On this clone itself: Its specificity is not known.

Germline CDR1 and CDR2: MNHEY and SVGAGI. The V gene lost 6 bases and the J gene lost 2 bases, with 13 bases spanning the gap. This CDR3 has 14 residues. The TCR was taken from a young man in good health. Some clones in this sample may be carry-over from other donors' samples. The V call is TRBV6-5, the J call TRBJ1-2, with D hard to call. The sample taken for sequencing was naive CD4+ T cells from PBMCs. The subset denotes: CD45RA+ positively selected. CDR3 DNA sequence: TGTGCCAGCAGCCCTGTCATGCAGAACTATGGCTACACCTTC. Residues: CASSPVMQNYGYTF.